This T cell receptor (delta chain) is drawn from a study of Vδ1+ human thymocytes. RNA was extracted from the cells and then reverse transcribed. Pooled V-gene forward primers with one constant-region reverse primer generated the CDR3 amplicons by multiplex PCR. TCRdb reprocessed the multiplex PCR reads through CATT. The table lists over 65,000 delta-chain clones, about 35% of them singletons. CDR1 and CDR2 (germline): TVYSNPD, GDNSRS (reference sequence). The CDR3 length is 12 residues. Trimming removed 3 bases from V and 4 bases from J, with 9 bases in between. This clone was seen more than once but under ten times. The antigen remains unidentified. Study results and caveats: The authors advised highly purified populations and single-cell validation. Thymic TRG and TRD repertoires appeared highly polyclonal. Despite high sort purity, approximately 21% of thymic T cell receptor delta sequences were Vdelta2.

The sequence derives from a boy under two years old who had congenital heart surgery. V gene TRDV3 combines with J gene TRDJ2, with D possibly being TRDD3 (5 bases). The sample was Vdelta1+ gamma-delta thymocytes from the thymus. Stated subset: FACS-sorted CD3+ TCRalphabeta- TCRVdelta1+ TCRVdelta2- thymocytes. CDR3 nucleotides: TGTGCCTTGGCGGGGAAGACAGCACAACTCTTCTTT. Its translation: CALAGKTAQLFF.